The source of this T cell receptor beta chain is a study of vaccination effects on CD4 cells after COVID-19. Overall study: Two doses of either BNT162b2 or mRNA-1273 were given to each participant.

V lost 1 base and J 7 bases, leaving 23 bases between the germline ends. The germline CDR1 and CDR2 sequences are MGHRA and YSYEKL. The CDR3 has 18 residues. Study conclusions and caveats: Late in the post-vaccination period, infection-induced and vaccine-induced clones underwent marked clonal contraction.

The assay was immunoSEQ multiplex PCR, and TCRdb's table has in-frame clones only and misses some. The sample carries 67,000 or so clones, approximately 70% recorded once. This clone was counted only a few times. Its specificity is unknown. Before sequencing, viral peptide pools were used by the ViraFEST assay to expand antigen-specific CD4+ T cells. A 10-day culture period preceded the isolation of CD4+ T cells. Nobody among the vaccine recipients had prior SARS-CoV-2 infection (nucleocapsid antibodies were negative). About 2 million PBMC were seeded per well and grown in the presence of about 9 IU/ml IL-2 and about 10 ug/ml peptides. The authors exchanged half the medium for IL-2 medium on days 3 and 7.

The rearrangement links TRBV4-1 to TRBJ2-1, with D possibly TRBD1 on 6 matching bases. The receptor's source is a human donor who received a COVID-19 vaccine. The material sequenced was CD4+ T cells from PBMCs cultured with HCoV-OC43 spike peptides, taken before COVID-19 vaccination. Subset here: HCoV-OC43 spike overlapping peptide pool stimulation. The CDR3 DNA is TGCGCCAGCAGCCAAGTCGACGTTAGACGTTGGGGGCGGAATGAGCAGTTCTTC. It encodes CASSQVDVRRWGRNEQFF.